The T cell receptor (beta chain) under discussion was sequenced for a study of blood T cell repertoires in COVID-19. Across the study: Both acute and convalescent COVID-19 samples were obtained from the United States, Italy and Spain. The cDNA or gDNA used as material had been derived from T cells, B-cell-depleted T cells, or PBMCs.

The trim removed 1 base at V and 4 bases at J, leaving 11 bases unmatched. This CDR3 has 18 amino acids. Looked up from germline, CDR1 is SEHNR and CDR2 is FQNEAQ (reference sequence). In the source study's methods: Counts of nucleated cells, estimated from reference gene primer amplification, were obtained. Sequenced by immunoSEQ multiplex PCR; TCRdb stores in-frame clones only, minus some. V and J calls and clone size are those listed in that table; D and trimming were worked out from the DNA. The sample lists 50,000 to 60,000 clones; roughly nine tenths were seen once. This clonotype originated in a woman older than 75 with acute or convalescent COVID-19. The sequenced sample was peripheral blood. The chain uses TRBV7-9 and TRBJ2-7, with TRBD2 identical over 12 bases. The CDR3 region has the DNA TGTGCCAGCAGCTTAGGACTCAGTGGACTAGCGGGACAATACGAGCAGTACTTC. This translates into CASSLGLSGLAGQYEQYF.